These T cell receptor beta chains were read from a single sample in a study of blood T cell repertoires in COVID-19. The method was immunoSEQ multiplex PCR; TCRdb's version includes in-frame clones alone and lacks a portion of them. The sample has tens of thousands of clones; 80% are singletons. The source material was peripheral blood. All receptors come from an elderly man with active or convalescent COVID-19. The CDR3 runs from the conserved cysteine through the conserved F or W. Only some rows state a clone size, as once, few, many or a class for expanded clones.

size	V	CDR3
.	TRBV5-5	CASSLKWTASNQPQHF
once	TRBV7-3	CASSPGGSNSPLHF
once	TRBV7-8	CASSLTATGSYEQYF
.	TRBV29-1	CSVVGGGSSYEQYF
.	TRBV9	CASSGADSYEQYF
.	TRBV18	CASSPGSGSLTSPPYEQYF
.	TRBV4-3	CASSQDSSAFSSYNEQFF
.	TRBV11-1	CASSESAGAYNEQFF
.	TRBV19	CASSIGSLVLNEQFF
few	TRBV7-2	CASSLVSTQGAEQYF
.	TRBV29-1	CSVATPGFLQYF
.	TRBV7-3	CASSLSPSYGYTF
.	TRBV30	CAWRHKQGTYGYTF
.	TRBV2	CASIGLAGGETQYF
.	TRBV28	CASSLLQGTTNEKLFF
few	TRBV2	CASRGVSTGRSGANVLTF
.	TRBV5-1	CASSLEGGQGALHF
.	TRBV5-1	CASSSTGGGGTEAFF
.	TRBV7-9	CASSGGTGGQETQYF
.	TRBV2	CASSEGGTSKTQYF
.	TRBV6-5	CASTRGRFNYGYTF
.	TRBV27	CASSSLQGADQPQHF
.	TRBV6-5	CASRPGNKDGYTF
.	TRBV2	CASRALGQGNTEAFF
.	TRBV28	CASTRGGGARSGNTIYF
few	TRBV3-1/TRBV3-2	CASSGQTSGNTIYF
.	TRBV7-9	CASSLEKDRGAAYGYTF
.	TRBV2	CASSAWTGGNQETQYF
.	TRBV2	CASSERGSRSFGYTF
.	TRBV11-2	CASSLELAGAGAYETQYF
.	TRBV4-3	CASSQGERGLTYEQYF
.	TRBV5-1	CASSLEGANTEAFF
once	TRBV6-6	CASTSRGLNTEAFF
few	TRBV1	CTSSQVGTSTEQYF
.	TRBV12-5	CASGLDPNTGARNSPLHF
once	TRBV27	CASRKVPPGAPNTGELFF
.	TRBV15	CATSRGQGTQPQHF
.	TRBV9	CASSLRQDTGELFF
.	TRBV7-3	CASSRGYHTGELFF
.	TRBV5-1	CASSSLAGGETQYF
few	TRBV28	CASSLGSLAGYNEQFF
.	TRBV4-1	CASSQGDRVNGYTF
.	TRBV3-1/TRBV3-2	CASSQDQGVTQYF
.	TRBV7-2	CASRKQGRTDTQYF
.	TRBV11-3	CASSDGTSGINEEQFF
.	TRBV3-1/TRBV3-2	CASSPVSWTGETQYF
.	TRBV19	CASSIDWSDRRKTQYF
.	TRBV9	CASSEYPAGVYEQYF
.	TRBV24-1	CATSDFQRGSDTGELFF
.	TRBV28	CASRTTEAYEQYF
once	TRBV19	CASSSTGGRGQPQHF
.	TRBV10-2	CASSEWGGSYEQYF
.	TRBV11-2	CASSGMGQGDQEQYF
.	TRBV3-1/TRBV3-2	CASSPLGGDRSYEQYF
.	TRBV7-9	CASSLTGFEETQYF
.	TRBV18	CASSPGTGLNTGELFF
.	TRBV30	CAWSSRGQQPQHF